These 20 T cell receptor beta chains originate from one sample sequenced in a study of blood T cells in healthy people across ages. Alongside a J-beta primer mix, a sample-barcoded 5' primer served in a second PCR lasting roughly 6 to 11 cycles. TCRdb re-analysed the 5' RACE reads in MiXCR, keeping a single row per CDR3 protein. In the table there are approximately 730,000 distinct CDR3 sequences, about 53% of which are singletons. The specimen sequenced was blood. These receptors came from a man at least 80 years old in good health.

This clonotype came up a few times. The chain couples TRBV20-1 to TRBJ2-5; D gene ambiguous. V dropped 2 bases and J dropped 4 bases, with 5 bases sitting between them. This CDR3 has 11 residues. Germline CDR1 reads DFQATT; CDR2 reads SNEGSKA (reference sequence). CDR3 nucleotides: TGCAGTGCTAGATGGCGAGAGACCCAGTACTTC. Amino acids: CSARWRETQYF.

As to this clonotype: One end of the junction does not line up with germline, which may come from a read error. The genes are TRBV7-6 and TRBJ2-1; D unclear. Germline V gives CDR1 SGHVS, CDR2 FNYEAQ. CDR3 length: 14 residues. The CDR3 sequence: CASSLARNYNVQFF. DNA for the CDR3: TGTGCCAGCAGCTTAGCGCGGAACTACAATGTGCAGTTCTTC.

The chain uses TRBV5-6 and TRBJ2-1; D unclear. The length of the CDR3 is 15 residues. The V gene's germline CDR1 is SGHDT and CDR2 YYEEEE. The V gene lost 2 bases and the J gene lost 1 base, with 10 bases spanning the gap. The CDR3 sequence: CASSLRRQSYNEQFF. Here the CDR3 DNA reads TGTGCCAGCAGCTTAAGACGCCAGTCCTACAATGAGCAGTTCTTC.

This clonotype has more than one count but fewer than ten. The rearrangement uses TRBV7-9 and TRBJ1-2; unclear D gene. From germline, CDR1 is SEHNR and CDR2 FQNEAQ (reference sequence). The CDR3 loop spans 14 amino acids. Trimming took 4 bases from V and 5 from J, leaving 14 bases between them. The CDR3 coding sequence is TGTGCCAGCAGCTCCACGTGGGGTTCGTATGGCTACACCTTC. As protein: CASSSTWGSYGYTF.

V and J are TRBV28 and TRBJ2-5, with D hard to call. Between the trimmed V and J ends, which lost 3 bases and 5 bases, there was a span of 13 bases. The CDR3 sequence is 14 residues long. Germline CDR1 reads MDHEN; CDR2 reads SYDVKM. The CDR3 is CASSFPGISETQYF. CDR3 bases: TGTGCCAGCAGTTTCCCCGGTATCAGCGAGACCCAGTACTTC.

The chain carries TRBV24-1 and TRBJ2-4, with 7 bases fitting TRBD1. V lost 4 bases, J lost 1 base, and 3 bases stayed unmatched. Germline V lookup: CDR1 KGHDR, CDR2 SFDVKD. CDR3 size: 15 residues. In nucleotides, the CDR3 is TGTGCCACCAGTGACCCGGGACAGGCCAAAAACATTCAGTACTTC. This encodes CATSDPGQAKNIQYF.

This clonotype came up many times. The chain recombines TRBV9 with TRBJ2-1; D may be TRBD2 (5 bases). V dropped 0 bases and J dropped 4 bases, with 8 bases sitting between them. The germline V gene has CDR1 SGDLS and CDR2 YYNGEE. The CDR3 has 14 amino acids. The CDR3 DNA reads TGTGCCAGCAGCGTAGAGACGGGATACAATGAGCAGTTCTTC. Translating it yields CASSVETGYNEQFF.

V is TRBV29-1 and J is TRBJ2-1; no definite D call. Germline CDR1 SQVTM, CDR2 ANQGSEA. Deletions cut 7 bases from V and 8 bases from J, with 12 bases between. The CDR3 runs to 11 residues. The chain's CDR3 is CSASLGDEQFF. CDR3 bases: TGCAGCGCCTCTCTGGGTGATGAGCAGTTCTTC.

The chain uses TRBV20-1 and TRBJ2-1; tentatively, D is TRBD1 or TRBD2 (5 bases each). Trimming stripped 5 bases from V and 1 base from J, with 18 bases between. The CDR3 covers 16 residues. Germline values: CDR1 DFQATT, CDR2 SNEGSKA (reference sequence). The DNA for the CDR3 is TGCAGTGCTCCAAGGGGTGGCAGGACTTCCTACAATGAGCAGTTCTTC. Translation: CSAPRGGRTSYNEQFF.

The chain links TRBV12-3 or TRBV12-4 to TRBJ2-1; D is ambiguous. The germline V and J ends were trimmed by 7 bases and 5 bases, with 6 bases remaining between them. The CDR3 runs to 11 residues. CDR3 protein: CASTRDNEQFF. CDR3 DNA sequence: TGTGCCAGCACCCGGGACAATGAGCAGTTCTTC.

This clonotype appeared once. The rearrangement links TRBV5-1 to TRBJ2-1; tentatively, D is TRBD2 (6 bases). The V gene's germline CDR1 is SGHRS and CDR2 YFSETQ. The CDR3 is 16 residues long. The ends were cut back, 5 bases at V and 7 bases at J, with 22 bases in the middle. CDR3 sequence reads: CASRQGSGPNGNEQFF. The CDR3 DNA sequence: TGCGCCAGCAGACAAGGTAGCGGACCCAATGGGAATGAGCAGTTCTTC.

This chain links TRBV12-3 or TRBV12-4 with TRBJ2-2; D unclear. V was trimmed by 7 bases and J by 4 bases, leaving 16 bases between them. CDR3 length: 15 amino acids. CDR3: CASTHNPVTTGELFF. The CDR3 region has the DNA TGTGCCAGCACCCATAATCCGGTGACCACCGGGGAGCTGTTTTTT.

V is TRBV6-2 or TRBV6-3 and J is TRBJ1-2, with 10 bases lining up with TRBD1. The CDR3 spans 15 residues. Germline CDR1 MNHEY, CDR2 SVGEGT. Trimming took 5 bases from V and 6 from J; bases not matched to a gene: 9. The CDR3 reads CASSTRTGGNHGYTF. DNA of the CDR3: TGTGCCAGCAGTACCCGGACAGGGGGGAACCATGGCTACACCTTC.

V and J are TRBV10-3 and TRBJ2-1; D uncertain. There are 10 residues in the CDR3. CDR1 and CDR2 from the germline V gene are ENHRY and SYGVKD. Trimming took off 3 bases at V and 9 bases at J, with 3 bases between the two ends. As DNA, the CDR3 is TGTGCCATCAGTGAAACTGAGCAGTTCTTC. Translation gives CAISETEQFF.

This clonotype appeared a single time. The J gene is TRBJ2-4, the V gene TRBV27; D perhaps matches TRBD1 (6 bases). The DNA matches TRBJ2-7 better at its end, which makes the J call doubtful. There are 12 residues in the CDR3. The V gene's germline CDR1 is MNHEY and CDR2 SMNVEV (reference sequence). The CDR3 DNA is TGTGCCAGCTTTGACAGGATGGCCGAGCAGTACTTC. Its translation: CASFDRMAEQYF.

This clonotype occurred a few times. This chain connects TRBV29-1 to TRBJ2-7; 9 bases match TRBD1. This CDR3 region has 14 residues. Unmatched junction bases numbered 8, after V lost 6 bases and J lost 2 bases. Germline V gene sequence: CDR1 SQVTM, CDR2 ANQGSEA. This chain's CDR3 is CSVQARDRAYEQYF. For the CDR3, the DNA is TGCAGCGTCCAGGCCCGGGACAGGGCCTACGAGCAGTACTTC.

Remarks on this clonotype: Mismatch with germline at one junction end may stem from a read error. V is TRBV20-1 and J is TRBJ2-7, with 9 bases matching TRBD2. Germline CDR1 and CDR2: DFQATT and SNEGSKA (reference sequence). The CDR3 extends over 14 amino acids. CDR3 sequence: CSALAGVLPYEQYF. CDR3 sequence (DNA): TGCAGTGCGTTAGCGGGAGTCCTACCCTACGAGCAGTATTTC.

The chain employs TRBV27 and TRBJ2-7, with 10 bases that match TRBD1. The trim removed 5 bases at V and 0 bases at J, leaving 7 bases unmatched. The length of the CDR3 is 16 residues. Germline V lookup: CDR1 MNHEY, CDR2 SMNVEV (reference sequence). The CDR3 region has the DNA TGTGCCAGCAGTCCCCGGGACAGGGGTTCCTCCTACGAGCAGTACTTC. Translation gives CASSPRDRGSSYEQYF.

This clonotype was counted only a few times. The chain uses TRBV28 and TRBJ2-7; either TRBD1 or TRBD2 may fit D (6 bases each). The CDR3 sequence is 16 residues long. Trimming cost V 3 bases and J 3 bases, with 18 bases left between them. Germline V gives CDR1 MDHEN, CDR2 SYDVKM. For the CDR3, the DNA is TGTGCCAGCAGTTTGGGGGTGGGGGGCTCCGACTACGAGCAGTACTTC. The encoded protein is CASSLGVGGSDYEQYF. Full variable domain (missing parts from reference TRBV28 and TRBJ2-7): DVKVTQSSRYLVKRTGEKVFLECVQDMDHENMFWYRQDPGLGLRLIYFSYDVKMKEKGDIPEGYSVSREKKERFSLILESASTNQTSMYLCASSLGVGGSDYEQYFGPGTRLTVT.

The sample holds a few counts of this clonotype. The CDR3 DNA reads TGTGCCACCAGGGGACTAGAACATGAGCAGTTCTTC. Its protein product is CATRGLEHEQFF. This chain joins TRBV24-1 and TRBJ2-1; TRBD2 matches 8 bases. Germline assignment: CDR1 KGHDR and CDR2 SFDVKD. Unmatched junction bases numbered 3, after V lost 7 bases and J lost 8 bases. The CDR3 runs to 12 residues.